This record looks at one TCR beta chain sequence and its context. What it binds is not known. Clones were read by immunoSEQ multiplex PCR, and TCRdb kept only the in-frame ones, dropping some. The data show some 62,000 clones, 80% to 85% seen once. The record originates from a study of a mutant IDH1 vaccine in newly diagnosed glioma. Germline CDR1 is LNHNV and CDR2 is YYDKDF (reference sequence). Trimming pared 0 bases from V and 6 bases from J, leaving 18 bases between. The CDR3 loop spans 17 amino acids. Time point: week 47, end of study. Vaccination comprised doses that each held 300 ug of mutant IDH1 20-mer peptide, plus topical imiquimod. Weeks 1, 3, 5, 7, 11, 15, 19 and 23 were when patients received their eight vaccinations.

Sequenced material: PBMCs, taken from a glioma patient whose treatment included an IDH1 peptide vaccine. The receptor was isolated from a man between 25 and 39 years old with glioma. The chain combines TRBV15 with TRBJ2-4; D might be TRBD1 or TRBD2, each matching 5 bases. The CDR3 reads CATSRDRSGGIGNIQYF. DNA of the CDR3: TGTGCCACCAGCAGAGATCGTAGTGGGGGTATAGGAAACATTCAGTACTTC.